This T cell receptor beta chain stems from a study of molecular identifiers for immune sequencing clone quantification. Previously published methods and listed TCR primers were used for the bulk TCR libraries. TCRdb called the PCR reads again in MiXCR, with one record for every CDR3 protein. The sample has about 330,000 distinct CDR3 sequences, roughly 23% seen once; the top ten hold 0.65% to 0.75%. Germline CDR1 and CDR2: MNHEY and SMNVEV (reference sequence). V lost 6 bases to trimming and J lost 6 bases, with 14 bases between them. The CDR3 loop spans 13 amino acids. This TCR was sampled from a human donor in good health. Some libraries in this study had Jurkat cell RNA spiked in. The source material was naive CD8+ T cells from blood, with Jurkat cell RNA spiked in. Subset in this sample: FACS-sorted CD8+CD4-CCR7+CD45RA+ naive T cells. The chain recombines TRBV27 with TRBJ1-1; no clear D. For the CDR3, the DNA is TGTGCCAGCAGGTCCCTAGGGCTACCTGAAGCTTTCTTT. This gives the protein CASRSLGLPEAFF.